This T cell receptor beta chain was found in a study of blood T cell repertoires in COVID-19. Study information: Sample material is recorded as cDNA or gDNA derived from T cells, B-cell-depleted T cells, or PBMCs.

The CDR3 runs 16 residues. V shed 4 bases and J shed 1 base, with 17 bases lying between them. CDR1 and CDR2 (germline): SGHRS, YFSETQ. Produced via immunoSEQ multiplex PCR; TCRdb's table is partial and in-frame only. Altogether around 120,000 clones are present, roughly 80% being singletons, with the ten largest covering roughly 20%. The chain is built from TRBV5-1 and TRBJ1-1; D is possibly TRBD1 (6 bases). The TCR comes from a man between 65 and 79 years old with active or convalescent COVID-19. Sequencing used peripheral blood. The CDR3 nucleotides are TGCGCCAGCAGCCCGGCGACAGGTAGGGGGAACACTGAAGCTTTCTTT. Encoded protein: CASSPATGRGNTEAFF. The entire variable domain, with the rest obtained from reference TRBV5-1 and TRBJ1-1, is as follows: KAGVTQTPRYLIKTRGQQVTLSCSPISGHRSVSWYQQTPGQGLQFLFEYFSETQRNKGNFPGRFSGRQFSNSRSEMNVSTLELGDSALYLCASSPATGRGNTEAFFGQGTRLTVV.